This TCR beta chain was captured in a study of radiotherapy plus CTLA-4 blockade in lung cancer (dated by TCRdb to 2016 to 2019). With respect to the entire study: Objective responses were observed in 18% of enrolled patients, and disease control was achieved in less than 40%.

The study evaluated CTLA-4 blockade (ipilimumab) given together with focal radiation therapy in patients who had chemo-refractory metastatic non-small-cell lung cancer. Paper-wide results and their limitations: After treatment with radiotherapy and ipilimumab, TCR clones that originated in tumors expanded in peripheral blood. Early dynamic changes in blood T cell clones, together with increased serum interferon-beta after radiation, were reported as the strongest predictors of response.

Turning to this clone: The antigen it recognizes is unknown. No per-base quality is available; no much larger clone lies one base away.

Receptor amplification or capture employed the immunoSEQ multiplex PCR assay. TCRdb holds this immuneACCESS table with in-frame rearrangements only. Some clones are missing; in checked studies, unresolved V genes explain under half, and the rest has no known cause. The sample table lists about 100,000 clones, around four fifths of them with a count of one. The ten largest account for around 0.78% of the sample. As encoded in the germline V gene, CDR1 is MNHNS while CDR2 is SASEGT. A distance of 18 bases separates the germline ends of V and J, which lose 10 bases and 1 base respectively. From the cysteine up to the phenylalanine, the CDR3 has a length of 15 residues. Just CDR3 DNA is preserved here, 45 bases in frame from base 1.

Sequencing was performed on peripheral blood, taken from a patient treated with radiotherapy plus ipilimumab. The sequence is built from TRBV6-1 and TRBJ2-3; the D region may be TRBD1 or TRBD2, each matching 6 bases equally. This TCR derives from a human donor with non-small cell lung cancer who had stable disease on radiotherapy plus ipilimumab. The DNA is as follows: TGTGCCACAGGGGACGTTTGGGGGGGCACAGATACGCAGTATTTT. Its translation is CATGDVWGGTDTQYF.